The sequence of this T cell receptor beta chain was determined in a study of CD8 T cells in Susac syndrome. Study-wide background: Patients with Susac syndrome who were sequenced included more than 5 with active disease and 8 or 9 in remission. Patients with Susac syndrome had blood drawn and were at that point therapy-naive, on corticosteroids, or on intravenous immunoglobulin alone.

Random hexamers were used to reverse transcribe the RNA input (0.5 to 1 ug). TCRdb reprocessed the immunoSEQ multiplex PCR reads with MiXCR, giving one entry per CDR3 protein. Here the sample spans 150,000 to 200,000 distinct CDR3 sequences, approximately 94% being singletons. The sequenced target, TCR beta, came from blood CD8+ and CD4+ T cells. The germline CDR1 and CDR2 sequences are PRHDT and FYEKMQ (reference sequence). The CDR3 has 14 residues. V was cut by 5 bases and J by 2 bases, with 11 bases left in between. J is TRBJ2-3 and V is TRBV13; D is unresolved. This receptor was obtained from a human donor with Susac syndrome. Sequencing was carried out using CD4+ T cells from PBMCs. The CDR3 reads CASSEDRNTDTQYF. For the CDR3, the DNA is TGTGCCAGCAGCGAGGACCGGAACACAGATACGCAGTATTTT.